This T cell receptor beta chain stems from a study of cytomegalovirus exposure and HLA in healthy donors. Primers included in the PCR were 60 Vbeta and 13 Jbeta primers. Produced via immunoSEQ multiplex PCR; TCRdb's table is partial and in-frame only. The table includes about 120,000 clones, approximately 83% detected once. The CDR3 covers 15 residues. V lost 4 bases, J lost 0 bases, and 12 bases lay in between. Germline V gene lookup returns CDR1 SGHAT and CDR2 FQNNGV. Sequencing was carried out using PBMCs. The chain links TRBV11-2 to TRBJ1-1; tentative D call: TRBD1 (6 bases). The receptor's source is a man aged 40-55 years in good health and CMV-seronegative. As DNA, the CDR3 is TGTGCCAGCAGCTCACTACAGGGCTTGAACACTGAAGCTTTCTTT. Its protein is CASSSLQGLNTEAFF.